This TCR beta chain was profiled in a study of memory CD4+ T cells and cytomegalovirus serostatus. About the study: Donors were healthy Belgian adults, 10 or so CMV seropositive and 20 to 30 seronegative.

Study-level points and caveats: Each of 65 to 70 CMV-associated TCRbeta sequences occurred in one to five individuals.

Regarding this clone: The antigen is not known.

Single viable CD3+CD4+CD8-CD45RO+ cells were sorted as the memory CD4+ T cells. Serum IgG to CMV pp150, pp28, p38 and p52 defined serostatus. Source study methods: After removing out-of-frame reads, 2 million to 2.5 million distinct TCRbeta sequences remained. Some clones are missing from TCRdb's copy, which holds only in-frame ones; the method was immunoSEQ multiplex PCR. That table furnishes V, J and clone size, whereas the DNA furnished D and trimming. The table includes around 84,000 clones, more than 70% detected once. V lost 0 bases, J lost 6 bases, and 8 bases stayed unmatched. Germline V gene data show CDR1 as SGHTA and CDR2 as FQGNSA. CDR3 length equals 16 residues.

This TCR came from an adult in good health and CMV-seronegative. The sample consisted of memory CD4+ T cells from blood. This sequence joins TRBV7-2 and TRBJ2-5, with TRBD1 matching 9 bases. CDR3 loop: CASSLAGTGGGKTQYF. The CDR3 DNA sequence: TGTGCCAGCAGCTTAGCCGGAACAGGGGGCGGAAAGACCCAGTACTTC.